This T cell receptor (beta chain) was sequenced during a study of blood T cell repertoires in COVID-19. The data were produced by immunoSEQ multiplex PCR, yet TCRdb's version contains in-frame clones alone and is incomplete. Of more than 90,000 clones in the sample, 85% to 95% were seen once. Only one count was recorded for this clone. The sample comprised peripheral blood. This TCR came from a man between 50 and 59 years old with active COVID-19.

CDR3 region: CSVEGQRDYEQYF. For the CDR3, the DNA is TGCAGCGTTGAAGGTCAGCGAGACTACGAGCAGTACTTC. J is TRBJ2-7 and V is TRBV29-1; D unclear. The germline CDR1 and CDR2 sequences are SQVTM and ANQGSEA. The V end lost 1 base, the J end lost 3 bases, and 10 bases lay between the germline ends. The CDR3 covers 13 residues.